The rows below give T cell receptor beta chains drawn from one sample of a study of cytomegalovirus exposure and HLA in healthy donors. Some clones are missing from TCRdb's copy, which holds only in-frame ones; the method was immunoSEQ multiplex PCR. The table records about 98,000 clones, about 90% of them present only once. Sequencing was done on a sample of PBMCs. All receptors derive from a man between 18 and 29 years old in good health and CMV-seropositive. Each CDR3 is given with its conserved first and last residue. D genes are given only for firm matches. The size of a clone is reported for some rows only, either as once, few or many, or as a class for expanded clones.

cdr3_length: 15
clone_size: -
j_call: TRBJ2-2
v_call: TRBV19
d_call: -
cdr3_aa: CAIPSGGFNTGELFF
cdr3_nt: TGTGCCATCCCTAGTGGGGGGTTCAACACCGGGGAGCTGTTTTTT

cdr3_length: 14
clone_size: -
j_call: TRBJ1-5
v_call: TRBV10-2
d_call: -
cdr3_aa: CASSEFWGSQPQHF
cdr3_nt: TGCGCCAGCAGTGAGTTCTGGGGCAGTCAGCCCCAGCATTTT

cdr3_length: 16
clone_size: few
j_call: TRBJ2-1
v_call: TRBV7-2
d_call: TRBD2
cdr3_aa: CASSSSTSGGSNEQFF
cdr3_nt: TGTGCCAGCAGCTCCTCGACTAGCGGGGGGTCCAATGAGCAGTTCTTC

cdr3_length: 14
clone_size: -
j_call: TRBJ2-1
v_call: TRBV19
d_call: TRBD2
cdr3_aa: CASSAGGGINEQFF
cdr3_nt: TGTGCCAGTAGTGCGGGGGGGGGAATCAATGAGCAGTTCTTC

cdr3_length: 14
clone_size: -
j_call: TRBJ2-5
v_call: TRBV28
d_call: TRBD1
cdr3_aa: CASSYQDRVKTQYF
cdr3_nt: TGTGCCAGCAGTTACCAGGACAGGGTCAAGACCCAGTACTTC

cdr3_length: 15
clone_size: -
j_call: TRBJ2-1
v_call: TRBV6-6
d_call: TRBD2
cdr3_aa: CASSYMSGGNNEQFF
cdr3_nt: TGTGCCAGCAGTTACATGAGCGGGGGCAACAATGAGCAGTTCTTC

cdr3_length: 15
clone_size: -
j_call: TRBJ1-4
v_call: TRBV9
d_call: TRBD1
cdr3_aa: CASSVGDRVNEKLFF
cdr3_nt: TGTGCCAGCAGCGTAGGGGACAGGGTAAATGAAAAACTGTTTTTT

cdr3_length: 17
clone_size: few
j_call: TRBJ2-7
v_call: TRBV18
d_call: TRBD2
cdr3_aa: CASSPPLLAGEAYEQYF
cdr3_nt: TGTGCCAGCTCACCACCTCTCCTGGCGGGAGAAGCCTACGAGCAGTACTTC

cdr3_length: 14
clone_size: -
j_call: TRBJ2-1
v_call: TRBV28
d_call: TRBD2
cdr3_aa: CASIAGGSYNEQFF
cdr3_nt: TGTGCCAGCATAGCGGGAGGATCCTACAATGAGCAGTTCTTC

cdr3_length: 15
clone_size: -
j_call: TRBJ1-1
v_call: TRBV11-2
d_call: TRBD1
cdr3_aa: CASSSNQGAYTEAFF
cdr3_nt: TGTGCCAGCAGCTCAAACCAGGGGGCTTACACTGAAGCTTTCTTT

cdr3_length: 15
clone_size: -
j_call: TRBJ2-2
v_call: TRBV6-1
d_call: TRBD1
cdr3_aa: CASRNPGQGPGELFF
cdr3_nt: TGTGCCAGCAGGAACCCGGGACAGGGCCCCGGGGAGCTGTTTTTT

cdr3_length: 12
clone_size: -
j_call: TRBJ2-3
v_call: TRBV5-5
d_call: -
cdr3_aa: CASSLAADTQYF
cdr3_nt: TGTGCCAGCAGCTTGGCCGCAGATACGCAGTATTTT

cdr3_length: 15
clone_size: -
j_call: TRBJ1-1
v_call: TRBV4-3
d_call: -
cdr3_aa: CASSQEPGSGAEAFF
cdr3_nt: TGCGCCAGCAGCCAAGAACCGGGGTCAGGGGCTGAAGCTTTCTTT

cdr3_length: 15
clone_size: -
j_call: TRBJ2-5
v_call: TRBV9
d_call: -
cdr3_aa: CASSEDGNTGETQYF
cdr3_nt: TGTGCCAGCAGCGAGGACGGTAACACAGGGGAGACCCAGTACTTC

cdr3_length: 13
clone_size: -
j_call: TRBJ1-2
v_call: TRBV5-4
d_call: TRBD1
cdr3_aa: CASSKQGTYGYTF
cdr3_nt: TGTGCCAGCAGCAAACAGGGGACTTATGGCTACACCTTC

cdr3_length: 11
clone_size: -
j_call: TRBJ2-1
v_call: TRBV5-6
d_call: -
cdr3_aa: CASSEYNEQFF
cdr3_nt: TGTGCCAGCAGCGAGTACAATGAGCAGTTCTTC

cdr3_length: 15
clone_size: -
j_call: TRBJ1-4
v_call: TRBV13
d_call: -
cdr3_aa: CASSRNRLDKEKLFF
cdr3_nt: TGTGCCAGCAGCCGCAACAGGCTCGATAAGGAAAAACTGTTTTTT

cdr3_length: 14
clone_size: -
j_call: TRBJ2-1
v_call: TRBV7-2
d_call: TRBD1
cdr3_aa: CASSFAGTGPEQFF
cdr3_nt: TGTGCCAGCAGCTTCGCCGGGACAGGGCCTGAGCAGTTCTTC

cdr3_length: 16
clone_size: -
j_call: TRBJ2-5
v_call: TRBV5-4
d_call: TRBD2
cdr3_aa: CASSLEASGGRETQYF
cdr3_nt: TGTGCCAGCAGCTTGGAAGCTAGCGGGGGTCGGGAGACCCAGTACTTC

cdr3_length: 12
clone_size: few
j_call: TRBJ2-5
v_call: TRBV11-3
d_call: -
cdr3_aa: CASSLPRETQYF
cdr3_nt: TGTGCCAGCAGCCTACCGCGGGAGACCCAGTACTTC

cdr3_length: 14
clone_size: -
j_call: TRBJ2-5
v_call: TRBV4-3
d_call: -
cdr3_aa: CASSQTGIQETQYF
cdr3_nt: TGCGCCAGCAGCCAAACCGGGATCCAAGAGACCCAGTACTTC

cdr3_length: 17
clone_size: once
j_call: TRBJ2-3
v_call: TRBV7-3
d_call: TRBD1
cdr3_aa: CASSTRGQGISPDTQYF
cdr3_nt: TGTGCCAGCAGCACCCGTGGACAGGGGATTTCTCCAGATACGCAGTATTTT

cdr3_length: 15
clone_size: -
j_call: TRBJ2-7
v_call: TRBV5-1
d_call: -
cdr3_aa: CASSFYKGISYEQYF
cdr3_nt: TGCGCCAGCAGCTTTTACAAGGGGATATCCTACGAGCAGTACTTC

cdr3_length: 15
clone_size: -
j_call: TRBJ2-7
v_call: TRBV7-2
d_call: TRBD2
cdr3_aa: CASSSSAGGFYEQYF
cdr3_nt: TGTGCCAGCAGCTCCTCGGCGGGGGGTTTCTACGAGCAGTACTTC

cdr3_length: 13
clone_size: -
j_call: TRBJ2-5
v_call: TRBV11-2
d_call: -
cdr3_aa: CASSPDRLETQYF
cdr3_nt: TGTGCCAGCAGCCCGGACAGATTGGAGACCCAGTACTTC

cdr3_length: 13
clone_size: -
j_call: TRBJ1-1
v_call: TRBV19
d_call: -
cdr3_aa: CASISRANTEAFF
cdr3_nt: TGTGCCAGTATTTCGCGGGCAAACACTGAAGCTTTCTTT

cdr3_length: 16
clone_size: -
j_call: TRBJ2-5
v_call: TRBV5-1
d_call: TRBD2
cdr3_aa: CASSLTSGGAGETQYF
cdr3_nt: TGCGCCAGCAGCTTGACTAGCGGGGGGGCAGGGGAGACCCAGTACTTC

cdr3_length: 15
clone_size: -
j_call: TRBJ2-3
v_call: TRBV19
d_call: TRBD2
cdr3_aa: CASKTSGGTTDTQYF
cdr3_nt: TGTGCCAGTAAAACTAGCGGGGGCACCACAGATACGCAGTATTTT

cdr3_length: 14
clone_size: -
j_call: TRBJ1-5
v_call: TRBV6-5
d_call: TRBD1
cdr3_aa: CASSNGQGDQPQHF
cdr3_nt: TGTGCCAGCAGTAACGGACAGGGGGATCAGCCCCAGCATTTT

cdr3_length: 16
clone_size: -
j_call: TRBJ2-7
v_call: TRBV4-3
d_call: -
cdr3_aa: CASSQDLSRATYEQYF
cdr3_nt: TGCGCCAGCAGCCAAGATCTCTCCAGGGCCACCTACGAGCAGTACTTC

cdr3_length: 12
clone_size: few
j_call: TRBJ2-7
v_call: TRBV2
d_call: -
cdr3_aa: CASRGSSYEQYF
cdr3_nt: TGTGCCAGCAGAGGGAGCTCCTACGAGCAGTACTTC

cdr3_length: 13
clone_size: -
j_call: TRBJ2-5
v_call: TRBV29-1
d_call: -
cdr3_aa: CSARQNYQETQYF
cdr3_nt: TGCAGCGCCAGACAGAACTATCAAGAGACCCAGTACTTC

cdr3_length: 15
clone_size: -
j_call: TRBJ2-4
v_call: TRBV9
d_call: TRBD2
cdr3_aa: CASSVGGGAKNIQYF
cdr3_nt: TGTGCCAGCAGCGTAGGCGGGGGGGCCAAAAACATTCAGTACTTC

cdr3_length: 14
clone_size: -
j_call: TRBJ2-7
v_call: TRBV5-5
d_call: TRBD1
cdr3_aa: CASSRDRFYYEQYF
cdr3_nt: TGTGCCAGCAGCCGGGACAGGTTTTACTACGAGCAGTACTTC

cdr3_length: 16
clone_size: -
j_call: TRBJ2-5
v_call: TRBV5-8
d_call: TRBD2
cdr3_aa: CASSLATSGGGETQYF
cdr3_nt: TGTGCCAGCAGCTTGGCGACTAGCGGGGGCGGGGAGACCCAGTACTTC

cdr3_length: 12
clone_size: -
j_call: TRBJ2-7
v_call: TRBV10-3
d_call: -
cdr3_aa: CAISAGFYEQYF
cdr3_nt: TGTGCCATCAGTGCGGGATTCTACGAGCAGTACTTC

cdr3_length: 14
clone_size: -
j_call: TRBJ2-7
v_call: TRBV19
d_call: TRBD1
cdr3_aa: CASSPGQGAYEQYF
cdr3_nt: TGTGCCAGTAGCCCGGGACAGGGGGCTTACGAGCAGTACTTC

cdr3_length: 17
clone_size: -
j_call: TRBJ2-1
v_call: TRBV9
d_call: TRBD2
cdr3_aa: CASSVPQGLAEDNEQFF
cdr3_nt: TGTGCCAGCAGCGTACCCCAAGGACTAGCGGAAGACAATGAGCAGTTCTTC

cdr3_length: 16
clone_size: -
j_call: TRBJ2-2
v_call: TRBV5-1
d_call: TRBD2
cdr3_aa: CASSLAPSGSTGELFF
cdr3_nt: TGCGCCAGCAGCTTGGCACCTAGCGGGAGCACCGGGGAGCTGTTTTTT

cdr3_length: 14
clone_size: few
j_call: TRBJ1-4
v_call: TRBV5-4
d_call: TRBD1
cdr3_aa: CASSLQGAAEKLFF
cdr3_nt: TGTGCCAGCAGCTTACAGGGGGCGGCTGAAAAACTGTTTTTT

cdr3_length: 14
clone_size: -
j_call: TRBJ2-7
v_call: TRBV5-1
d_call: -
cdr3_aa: CASSLTGSPYEQYF
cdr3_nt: TGCGCCAGCAGCTTGACAGGGAGTCCCTACGAGCAGTACTTC

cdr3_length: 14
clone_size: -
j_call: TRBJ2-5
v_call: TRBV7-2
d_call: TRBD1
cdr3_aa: CASRAGTAQETQYF
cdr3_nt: TGTGCCAGCAGAGCAGGGACAGCTCAAGAGACCCAGTACTTC

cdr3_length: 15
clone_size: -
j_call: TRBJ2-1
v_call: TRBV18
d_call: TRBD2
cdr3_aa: CASSRGTSAPSRQFF
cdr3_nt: TGTGCCAGCTCTCGCGGGACTAGCGCCCCAAGTCGACAGTTCTTC